This T cell receptor beta chain was retrieved from a study of blood T cell repertoires in COVID-19. At the level of the study: Some COVID-19 samples were acute and others convalescent; all came from the United States, Italy and Spain. T cells, B-cell-depleted T cells, or PBMCs supplied cDNA or gDNA.

Study processing details: Amplification with reference gene primers provided the estimates of nucleated cell counts. Assay: immunoSEQ multiplex PCR; the TCRdb copy retains only in-frame clones and omits some. V and J calls plus clone size are reproduced from that table; the DNA served to infer D and trimming. The repertoire includes about 75,000 clones, around 89% of them detected once, and around 20% sits in the top ten. The sequenced material came from peripheral blood. This clonotype originated in a human donor in a cohort sampled during active COVID-19.

CDR3 in amino acids: CASSPVSRAGVDEQFF. The CDR3 coding sequence is TGTGCCAGCAGCCCCGTGAGTCGAGCGGGAGTTGATGAGCAGTTCTTC. The chain joins TRBV7-9 to TRBJ2-1, with TRBD2 matching over 8 bases. V dropped 5 bases and J dropped 8; count of bases not matched to a gene: 14. Germline loops: CDR1 SEHNR, CDR2 FQNEAQ (reference sequence). The CDR3 extends over 16 amino acids.